This T cell receptor beta chain was found in a study of CD8 T cells in ankylosing spondylitis. This clonotype showed up just a few times. Its antigen is unknown. Study-level points and caveats: A motif of several highly homologous TCR beta variants was seen as apparently characteristic of ankylosing spondylitis blood.

The CDR3 is made up of 18 amino acids. In germline, CDR1 is SGHTA, CDR2 FQGTGA. Unmatched junction bases numbered 14, after V lost 5 bases and J lost 6 bases. TCRdb reprocessed the 5' RACE reads with MiXCR, giving one entry per CDR3 protein. The sample holds more than 250,000 distinct CDR3 sequences, 8% seen once. The V gene is TRBV7-3, the J gene TRBJ2-1; 12 positions agree with TRBD2. This TCR came from a male donor with ankylosing spondylitis. The source material was blood, either unsorted or a sorted T cell fraction (not recorded which). Here the CDR3 DNA reads TGTGCCAGCAGCCCGACTAGCGGGAGTTCAATCGTCTCCAATGAGCAGTTCTTC. Translating gives CASSPTSGSSIVSNEQFF.